This note documents a single T cell receptor (beta chain) sequence. The antigen it binds to is not known. There are no base qualities to consult, and no much larger clone falls within one base. Measured from the cysteine to the phenylalanine, the CDR3 is 16 residues long. CDR3 DNA only is kept here, 48 bases in frame from base 1. The trim is 1 base for V and 1 base for J, with a gap of 17 bases between the germline ends. According to the germline V gene (reference sequence), CDR1 reads GTSNPN and CDR2 reads SVGIG. The CDR3 regions of human TCRbeta chains were subjected to immunosequencing. The original methods were these. Repertoire TCRs were checked for matches against a reference library of SARS-CoV-2-specific TCRs that had been generated using the MIRA antigen-specificity platform. Breadth was defined as the fraction of unique TCRs that were SARS-CoV-2-associated. Depth was defined as the fraction of total T cells that were SARS-CoV-2-associated. Each spike-specific TCR was assigned to its reactive spike region and to a CD4 or CD8 class using the MIRA data. Log10-transformed breadth and depth values were compared by one-way ANOVA with Sidak's multiple comparisons tests. TCRdb provides this immuneACCESS table in a form limited to in-frame rearrangements. Some clones are lacking; in checked studies, under half of them reflect an unresolved V gene, and why the rest are absent is not known. V and J calls and clone size are those listed in that table; D and trimming were worked out from the DNA. Within this sample are about 96,000 clones, with approximately 87% of them counted one time only. The top ten hold approximately 24% of the sample.

The sample is drawn from a study of T cell responses to AZD1222 COVID-19 vaccine (dated by TCRdb to the early 2020s). Background for the entire study: AZD1222 recipients given second doses at about 4 weeks or at about 12 weeks were pooled, since spike-specific TCR depth and breadth were not found to differ between the two schedules. TCR sequencing covered 230 to 250 trial participants: nearly 210 given two doses of AZD1222 and approximately 26 given two doses of MenACWY control vaccine. Trial participants were enrolled by age into 18-55, 56-69 and 70-plus year subgroups, with approximately 150, 30 and 60 TCR-sequenced participants respectively. Points the paper makes about the study in general: Nearly half of unique spike-specific TCRs reportedly recognized epitopes outside regions mutated in the B.1.351 and B.1.1.7 variants. No day 14 peak-response samples were available, so repertoires were characterized only after the peak T cell response. After two AZD1222 doses, both the breadth and the depth of spike-specific TCRs were significantly higher than at day 0 and than in MenACWY recipients. Only a handful of AZD1222 recipients were SARS-CoV-2 seropositive at baseline, limiting conclusions about previously exposed vaccinees. The 56-69-year group was small, and its depth increase did not reach significance, likely because of low power. Most participants were white British and females outnumbered males, and the authors suggested that clonal diversity may have been underestimated. CD4 TCRs associated with the vaccine covered the entire spike protein, and the dominant responses were in regions 160-218 and 743-854.

In the paper's terms, the time point label means: baseline before first vaccination. The vaccinee samples were drawn from two UK trials, COV001 and COV002, one of which was a single-blind randomized controlled phase 2/3 trial testing AZD1222 (ChAdOx1 nCoV-19) in healthy adults. For TCRbeta chain sequencing, PBMC samples were collected from trial participants at day 0 and at day 28 after the second dose. The clonotype was recovered from an adult in good health. The chain uses TRBV30 and TRBJ2-7; the D gene is possibly TRBD2, with 6 bases matching. Here the sequenced sample was peripheral blood, taken on day 0 of AZD1222 vaccination. The CDR3 in this case is CAWSAITGTASYEQYF. The nucleotide sequence is TGTGCCTGGAGTGCGATTACCGGGACTGCATCCTACGAGCAGTACTTC. Beyond the CDR3, the reference TRBV30 and TRBJ2-7 genes provide the residues; the full variable domain reads: SQTIHQWPATLVQPVGSPLSLECTVEGTSNPNLYWYRQAAGRGLQLLFYSVGIGQISSEVPQNLSASRPQDRQFILSSKKLLLSDSGFYLCAWSAITGTASYEQYFGPGTRLTVT.